One sample yielded the 5 T cell receptor beta chains listed below, sequenced in a study of breast tumors, draining lymph nodes, adjacent tissues. TCRdb re-derived calls from the multiplex PCR reads in MiXCR, one entry per CDR3 protein. The data contain approximately 200,000 distinct CDR3 sequences, 25% to 40% of them singletons. Breast cancer patients provided tissue from their axillary draining lymph nodes. Sequencing was performed on axillary lymph node tissue. Receptors originate from a female donor with breast cancer. Some clones in this sample may be carry-over from other donors' samples.

V gene TRBV7-9 combines with J gene TRBJ2-7; D is perhaps TRBD1 (5 bases). Germline-derived CDR1 and CDR2 are SEHNR and FQNEAQ (reference sequence). The CDR3 contains 13 residues. V dropped 1 base and J dropped 3 bases, with 7 bases sitting between them. This CDR3 is CASSLGQNYEQYF. In DNA, the CDR3 is TGTGCCAGCAGCTTAGGACAGAACTACGAGCAGTACTTC.

This clonotype was observed a single time. The rearrangement links TRBV20-1 to TRBJ1-6; 7 nucleotides agree with TRBD1. Germline values: CDR1 DFQATT, CDR2 SNEGSKA (reference sequence). The CDR3 loop spans 16 amino acids. Trimming removed 5 bases from V and 4 bases from J; junction bases left unmatched: 11. CDR3 in DNA: TGCAGTGCTGATGTGAACCCGGGACAGTATAATTCACCCCTCCACTTT. This translates into CSADVNPGQYNSPLHF.

The V and J genes are TRBV6-6 and TRBJ2-2; TRBD1 matches 7 bases. V lost 6 bases and J lost 4; bases outside the gene matches: 14. This CDR3 contains 17 residues. In germline, CDR1 is MNHNY, CDR2 SVGAGI (reference sequence). The CDR3 DNA reads TGTGCCAGCAGGCCTCCCGCAGGGGGAGAAGGCACCGGGGAGCTGTTTTTT. Its translation: CASRPPAGGEGTGELFF.

This clonotype was seen once. The chain employs TRBV20-1 and TRBJ2-1; D not resolved. The CDR3 extends over 13 amino acids. V shed 3 bases and J shed 1 base, with 7 bases lying between them. The V gene's germline CDR1 is DFQATT and CDR2 SNEGSKA (reference sequence). The CDR3 nucleotides are TGCAGTGCTAGGTCCGGGTCCTACAATGAGCAGTTCTTC. Its translation is CSARSGSYNEQFF.

As regards this clonotype: A much larger clone sits a single nucleotide away, making a read error possible. The chain has TRBV5-1 and TRBJ2-2, with D tentatively TRBD1 or TRBD2 (7 bases each). The CDR3 has 15 amino acids. The germline V gene encodes CDR1 SGHRS and CDR2 YFSETQ. The CDR3, as DNA: TGCGCCAGCAGCTTGAACAGGGGAGGGCCCGGGGGGCTGTTTTTT. This encodes CASSLNRGGPGGLFF.